This T cell receptor beta chain derives from a study of CD8+ T cells in alopecia areata. As for the study in general: After 6 to 18 months of tofacitinib, follow-up continued 6 months off drug.

A few counts support this clone. Its cognate antigen is unknown. Study conclusions and caveats: Resident alphabeta T-cell populations of normal skin are likewise subject to sequencing in scalp samples.

Germline V gene lookup returns CDR1 SEHNR and CDR2 FQNEAQ (reference sequence). J gave up 6 bases and V 1 base, and 7 bases lay outside the gene matches. This CDR3 is 15 amino acids long. cDNA reverse transcribed from extracted RNA served as the sequencing template. Profiling relied on immunoSEQ multiplex PCR, and the TCRdb table lists in-frame clones only, not all of them. The sample lists about 150,000 clones, roughly 50% occurring once. Sequenced material: CD4+ T cells sorted from blood. This receptor was obtained from a human donor with alopecia areata. The gene calls are TRBV7-9 and TRBJ2-7; 9 nucleotides line up with TRBD1. CDR3 in DNA: TGTGCCAGCAGCTTAGTGTGGGACAGGGTTCCCGAGCAGTACTTC. Residues: CASSLVWDRVPEQYF.